The 5 T cell receptor beta chains reported below all come from one sample, sequenced in a study of sequential checkpoint blockade in melanoma. Treatment indicated: randomized to nivolumab then ipilimumab (arm A) or the reverse (arm B). Sequencing was performed with immunoSEQ multiplex PCR; in TCRdb, only in-frame clones are kept and a portion is missing. The sample includes some 7,000 clones, less than 25% of them seen just once. The specimen comprised tumor tissue (inferred from file names), sampled from a patient given nivolumab and ipilimumab in sequence. The receptors originated from a human donor with melanoma.

The CDR3 loop reads CASSQRQTTNEKLFF. The CDR3 DNA follows: TGCGCCAGCAGCCAAAGGCAGACAACTAATGAAAAACTGTTTTTT. The chain employs TRBV4-1 and TRBJ1-4; D is undetermined. The CDR3 is made up of 15 amino acids. Deletions cut 2 bases from V and 0 bases from J, with 7 bases between. Germline CDR1 MGHRA, CDR2 YSYEKL.

This chain links TRBV5-1 with TRBJ2-3; TRBD2 matches at 8 bases. This CDR3 has 17 amino acids. In germline, CDR1 is SGHRS, CDR2 YFSETQ. Germline trimming cut 3 bases from V and 4 bases from J; bases unmatched to any gene: 13. The CDR3 DNA is TGCGCCAGCAGCTGGACGGTAGCGGGATCGGGAGCAGATACGCAGTATTTT. Translated, it gives CASSWTVAGSGADTQYF.

This clone was found a few times. This chain uses TRBV28 with TRBJ1-2; D is undetermined. Per germline, CDR1 MDHEN and CDR2 SYDVKM. Trimming removed 3 bases at V and 5 bases at J, with 7 bases between. There are 12 residues in the CDR3. The CDR3 is CASSLRGYGYTF. The CDR3 DNA is TGTGCCAGCAGTTTGAGAGGGTATGGCTACACCTTC.

By share, this clone ranks as medium-sized. The chain employs TRBV11-3 and TRBJ2-1; D is possibly TRBD2 (5 bases). Germline V gene sequence: CDR1 SGHNT, CDR2 YENEEA. Trimming removed 5 bases from V and 0 bases from J, with 11 bases in between. CDR3 length: 15 residues. DNA for the CDR3: TGTGCCAGCAGCATACTAGGTAGCTCCTACAATGAGCAGTTCTTC. Amino acid sequence: CASSILGSSYNEQFF.

This clone was detected only a few times. This sequence joins TRBV29-1 and TRBJ1-2; possible D gene TRBD1, 5 bases. The CDR3 consists of 14 residues. V shed 7 bases and J shed 5 bases, with 20 bases lying between them. Per germline, CDR1 SQVTM and CDR2 ANQGSEA. The CDR3 DNA follows: TGCAGCGCCTGGGGGGAGCAGTCGGGATATGGCTACACCTTC. It yields the protein CSAWGEQSGYGYTF.